Listed here is a single T cell receptor (beta chain). Its target is not known. This sample is drawn from a study of T cell repertoires in cytomegalovirus infection. Turning to the study itself: Public TCR beta signatures provided an indication of both CMV infection and a matching HLA type. General study results and limits: CMV carriers having the relevant HLA were flagged by cumulative public TCR beta family frequency.

Each CDR3 protein gets one entry after TCRdb re-called the reads with MiXCR. The sample lists around 530,000 distinct CDR3 sequences; about 25% were seen once. The CDR3 is made up of 19 amino acids. V lost 1 base and J lost 6; bases outside the gene matches: 19. CDR1 is LGHDT and CDR2 is YNNKEL in the germline V gene (reference sequence). Material for sequencing was PBMCs. The gene calls are TRBV3-1 and TRBJ1-1; 8 bases line up with TRBD1. The clonotype was recovered from a human donor in good health (CMV status not recorded). Some clones in this sample may be carry-over from other donors' samples. CDR3 coding DNA: TGTGCCAGCAGCCAAGGAGTTTTGTTGTTGCGCCAGGGGGCCGCTGAAGCTTTCTTT. Amino acid sequence: CASSQGVLLLRQGAAEAFF.